The source of this T cell receptor (beta chain) is a study of T cells in Graves' hyperthyroidism and ophthalmopathy. Study results and caveats: Blood held most thyroid clonotypes expanded above 0.001 frequency. Stable hyperthyroidism was separated from ophthalmopathy by a model based on 13 V-J features.

RNA transcripts gave rise to amplified TCR beta CDR3 regions. The primer set for the first-round RT-PCR of the TCR CDR3 was HTBI. Each CDR3 protein is one row after TCRdb ran MiXCR on the multiplex PCR reads. The table shows 500,000 to 600,000 distinct CDR3 sequences, with 46% occurring only once. This CDR3 has 14 amino acids. V lost 5 bases to trimming and J lost 7 bases, with 15 bases between them. Germline V CDR1 and CDR2: MNHEY, SVGAGI. Patients with uncontrolled infections, other autoimmune diseases, pregnancy or lactation were excluded. The diagnostic basis comprised clinical symptoms, serum thyroxine and TRAb, thyroid ultrasound and orbital computed tomography. Comment on this clonotype: Its antigen remains unknown.

The specimen was peripheral blood or thyroid tissue (not recorded which). The chain combines TRBV6-5 with TRBJ1-5, with D tentatively TRBD1 (5 bases). The sequence was collected from an adult woman with Graves' disease, either hyperthyroidism or ophthalmopathy (not recorded which). CDR3 region: CASSEGAGPQPQHF. The CDR3 nucleotides are TGTGCCAGCAGTGAAGGGGCGGGACCGCAGCCCCAGCATTTT.